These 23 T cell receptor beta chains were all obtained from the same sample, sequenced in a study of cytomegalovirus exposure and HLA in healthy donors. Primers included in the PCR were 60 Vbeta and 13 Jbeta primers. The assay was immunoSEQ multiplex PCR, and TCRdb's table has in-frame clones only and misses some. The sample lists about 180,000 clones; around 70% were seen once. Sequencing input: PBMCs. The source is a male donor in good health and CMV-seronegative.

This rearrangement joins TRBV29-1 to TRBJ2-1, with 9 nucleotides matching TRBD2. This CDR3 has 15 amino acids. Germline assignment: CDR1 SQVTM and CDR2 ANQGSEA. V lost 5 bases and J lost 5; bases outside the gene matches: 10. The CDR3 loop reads CSVQSRLAENNEQFF. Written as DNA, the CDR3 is TGCAGCGTTCAAAGCCGACTAGCGGAGAACAATGAGCAGTTCTTC.

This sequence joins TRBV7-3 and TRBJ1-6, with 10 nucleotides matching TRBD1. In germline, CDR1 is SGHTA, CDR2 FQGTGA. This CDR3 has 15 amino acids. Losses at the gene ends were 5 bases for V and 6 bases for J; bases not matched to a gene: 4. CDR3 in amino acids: CASSLRDRGNSPLHF. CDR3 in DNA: TGTGCCAGCAGCCTCCGGGACAGGGGTAATTCACCCCTCCACTTT. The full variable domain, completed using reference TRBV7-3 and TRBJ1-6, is GAGVSQTPSNKVTEKGKYVELRCDPISGHTALYWYRQSLGQGPEFLIYFQGTGAADDSGLPNDRFFAVRPEGSVSTLKIQRTERGDSAVYLCASSLRDRGNSPLHFGNGTRLTVT.

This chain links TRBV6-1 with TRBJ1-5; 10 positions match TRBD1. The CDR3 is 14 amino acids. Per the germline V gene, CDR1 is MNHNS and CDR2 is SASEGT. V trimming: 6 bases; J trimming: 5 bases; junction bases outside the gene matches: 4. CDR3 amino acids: CASRGDRGHQPQHF. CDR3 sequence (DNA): TGTGCCAGCAGGGGGGACAGGGGTCATCAGCCCCAGCATTTT.

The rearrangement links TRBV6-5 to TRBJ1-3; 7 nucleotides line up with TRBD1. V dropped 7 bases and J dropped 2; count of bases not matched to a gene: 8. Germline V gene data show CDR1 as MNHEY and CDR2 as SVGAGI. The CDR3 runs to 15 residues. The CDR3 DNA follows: TGTGCCAGCACCAAGGCTACAGGGGCTGGAAACACCATATATTTT. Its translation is CASTKATGAGNTIYF.

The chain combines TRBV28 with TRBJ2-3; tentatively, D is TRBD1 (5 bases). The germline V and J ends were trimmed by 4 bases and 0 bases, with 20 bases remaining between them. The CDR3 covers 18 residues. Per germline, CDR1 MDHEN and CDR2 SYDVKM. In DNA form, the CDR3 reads TGTGCCAGCAGTTCATCCTCCCAGGGCCAGATAAGCACAGATACGCAGTATTTT. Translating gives CASSSSSQGQISTDTQYF.

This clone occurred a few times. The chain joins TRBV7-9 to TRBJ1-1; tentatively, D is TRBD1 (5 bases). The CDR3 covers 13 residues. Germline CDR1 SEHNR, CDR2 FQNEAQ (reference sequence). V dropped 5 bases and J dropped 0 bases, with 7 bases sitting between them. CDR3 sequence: CASSDRLNTEAFF. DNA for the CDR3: TGTGCCAGCAGCGACAGACTGAACACTGAAGCTTTCTTT.

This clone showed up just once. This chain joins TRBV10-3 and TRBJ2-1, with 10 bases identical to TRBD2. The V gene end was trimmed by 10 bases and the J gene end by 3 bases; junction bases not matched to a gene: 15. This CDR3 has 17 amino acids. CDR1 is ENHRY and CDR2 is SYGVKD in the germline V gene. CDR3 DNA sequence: TGTGCCACCCTAGGGACTAGCGCCATCTACGACTACAATGAGCAGTTCTTC. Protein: CATLGTSAIYDYNEQFF.

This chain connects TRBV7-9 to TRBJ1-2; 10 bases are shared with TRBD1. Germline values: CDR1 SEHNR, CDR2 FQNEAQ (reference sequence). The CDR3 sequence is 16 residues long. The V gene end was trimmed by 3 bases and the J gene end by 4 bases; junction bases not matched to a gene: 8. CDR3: CASSLAEGQGSYGYTF. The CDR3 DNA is TGTGCCAGCAGCTTGGCGGAGGGACAGGGGAGCTATGGCTACACCTTC.

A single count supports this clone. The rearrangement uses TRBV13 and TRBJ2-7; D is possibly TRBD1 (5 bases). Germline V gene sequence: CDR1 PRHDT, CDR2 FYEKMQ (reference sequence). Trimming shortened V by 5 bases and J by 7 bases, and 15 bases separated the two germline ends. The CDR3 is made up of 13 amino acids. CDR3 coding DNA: TGTGCCAGCAGCCTAGATTGGGGCGGTGAGCAGTACTTC. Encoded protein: CASSLDWGGEQYF.

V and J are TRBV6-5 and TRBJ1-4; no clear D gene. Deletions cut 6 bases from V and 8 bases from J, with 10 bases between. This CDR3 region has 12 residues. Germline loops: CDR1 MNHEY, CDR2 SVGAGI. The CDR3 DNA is TGTGCCAGCAGACACCGCGGAGAAAAACTGTTTTTT. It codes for CASRHRGEKLFF.

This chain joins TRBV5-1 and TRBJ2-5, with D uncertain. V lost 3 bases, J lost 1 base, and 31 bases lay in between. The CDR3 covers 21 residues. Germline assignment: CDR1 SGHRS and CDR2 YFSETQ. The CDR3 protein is CASSYPRRTGDPDSPQETQYF. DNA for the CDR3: TGCGCCAGCAGCTACCCTAGACGCACCGGAGACCCAGACTCCCCCCAAGAGACCCAGTACTTC.

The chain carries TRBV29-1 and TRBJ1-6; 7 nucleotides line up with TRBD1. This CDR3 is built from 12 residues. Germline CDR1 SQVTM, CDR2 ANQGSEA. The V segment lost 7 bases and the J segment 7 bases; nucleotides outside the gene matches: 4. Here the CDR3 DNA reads TGCAGCGCCGGACAGGAGAATTCACCCCTCCACTTT. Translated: CSAGQENSPLHF.

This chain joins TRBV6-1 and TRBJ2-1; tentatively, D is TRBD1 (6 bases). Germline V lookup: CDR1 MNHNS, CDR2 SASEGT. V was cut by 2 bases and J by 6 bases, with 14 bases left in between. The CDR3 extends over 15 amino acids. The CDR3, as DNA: TGTGCCAGCAGTGAAACAGGGCAGGGGTTCAATGAGCAGTTCTTC. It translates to CASSETGQGFNEQFF.

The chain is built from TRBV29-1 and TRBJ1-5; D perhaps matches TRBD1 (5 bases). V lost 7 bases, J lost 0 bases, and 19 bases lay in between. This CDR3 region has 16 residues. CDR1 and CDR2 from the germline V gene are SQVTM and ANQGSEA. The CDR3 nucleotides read TGCAGCGACCCGACAGATAACCTGTTTAGCAATCAGCCCCAGCATTTT. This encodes CSDPTDNLFSNQPQHF.

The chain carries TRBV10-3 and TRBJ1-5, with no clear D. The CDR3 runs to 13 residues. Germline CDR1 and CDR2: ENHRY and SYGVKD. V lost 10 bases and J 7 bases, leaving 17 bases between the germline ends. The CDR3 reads CATRVNDEQPQHF. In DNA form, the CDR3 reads TGTGCCACCCGGGTCAACGACGAGCAGCCCCAGCATTTT.

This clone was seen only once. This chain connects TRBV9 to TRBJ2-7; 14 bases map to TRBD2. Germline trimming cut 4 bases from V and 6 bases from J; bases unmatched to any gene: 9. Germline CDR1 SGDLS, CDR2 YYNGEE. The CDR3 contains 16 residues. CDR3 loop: CASSSRGLAGVSEQYF. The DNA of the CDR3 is TGTGCCAGCAGCTCTCGGGGACTAGCGGGGGTCTCCGAGCAGTACTTC. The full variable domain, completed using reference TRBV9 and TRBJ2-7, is DSGVTQTPKHLITATGQRVTLRCSPRSGDLSVYWYQQSLDQGLQFLIQYYNGEERAKGNILERFSAQQFPDLHSELNLSSLELGDSALYFCASSSRGLAGVSEQYFGPGTRLTVT.

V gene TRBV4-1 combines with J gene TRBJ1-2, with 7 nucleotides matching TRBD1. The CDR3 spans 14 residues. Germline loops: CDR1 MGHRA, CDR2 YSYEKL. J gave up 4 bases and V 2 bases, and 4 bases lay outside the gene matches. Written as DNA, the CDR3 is TGCGCCAGCAGCCAAAACAGGGGTGGCTATGGCTACACCTTC. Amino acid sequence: CASSQNRGGYGYTF.

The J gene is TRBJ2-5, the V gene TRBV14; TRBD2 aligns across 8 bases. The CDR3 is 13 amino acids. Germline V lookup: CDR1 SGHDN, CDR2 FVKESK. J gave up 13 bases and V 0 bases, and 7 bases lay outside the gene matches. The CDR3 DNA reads TGTGCCAGCAGCCAAGAAACCAGGACTAGCATGTACTTC. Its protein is CASSQETRTSMYF.

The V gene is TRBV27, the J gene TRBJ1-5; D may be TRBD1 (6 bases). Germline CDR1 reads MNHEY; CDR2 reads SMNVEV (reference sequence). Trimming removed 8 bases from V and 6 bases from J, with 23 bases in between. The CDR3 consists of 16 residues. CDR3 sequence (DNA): TGTGCCAGCCATCCCCTCCACAGGGAGCAGGGTCAGCCCCAGCATTTT. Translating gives CASHPLHREQGQPQHF.

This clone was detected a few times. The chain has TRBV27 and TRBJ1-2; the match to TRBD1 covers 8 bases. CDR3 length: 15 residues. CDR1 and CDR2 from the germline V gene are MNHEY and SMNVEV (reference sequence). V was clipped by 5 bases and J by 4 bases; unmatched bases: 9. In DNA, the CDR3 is TGTGCCAGCAGTGTGACAGGGGCGGACCTCTATGGCTACACCTTC. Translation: CASSVTGADLYGYTF.

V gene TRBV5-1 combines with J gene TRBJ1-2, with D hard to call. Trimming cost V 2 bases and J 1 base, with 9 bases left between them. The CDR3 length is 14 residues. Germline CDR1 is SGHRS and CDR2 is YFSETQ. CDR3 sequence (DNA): TGCGCCAGCAGCTTCGGTGATTATAACTATGGCTACACCTTC. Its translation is CASSFGDYNYGYTF.

CDR3: CASSLGILAGGYSYNEQFF. CDR3 nucleotides: TGTGCCAGCAGCTTAGGAATACTAGCGGGGGGTTACTCCTACAATGAGCAGTTCTTC. This chain uses TRBV5-4 with TRBJ2-1, with 12 bases fitting TRBD2. This CDR3 is 19 amino acids long. The germline V gene encodes CDR1 SGHNT and CDR2 YYREEE (reference sequence). Trimming cost V 2 bases and J 0 bases; bases outside gene matches: 9. Full variable domain (outside the CDR3, taken from reference TRBV5-4 and TRBJ2-1): ETGVTQSPTHLIKTRGQQVTLRCSSQSGHNTVSWYQQALGQGPQFIFQYYREEENGRGNFPPRFSGLQFPNYSSELNVNALELDDSALYLCASSLGILAGGYSYNEQFFGPGTRLTVL.

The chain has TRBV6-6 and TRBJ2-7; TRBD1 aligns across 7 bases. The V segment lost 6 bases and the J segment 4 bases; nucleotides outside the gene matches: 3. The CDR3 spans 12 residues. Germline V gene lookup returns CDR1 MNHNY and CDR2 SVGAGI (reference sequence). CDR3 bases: TGTGCCAGCAGCCCACAGGGGTACGAGCAGTACTTC. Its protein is CASSPQGYEQYF.